This T cell receptor beta chain stems from a study of response to subunit inactivated influenza vaccine. Trimming took 4 bases from V and 0 from J, leaving 6 bases between them. This CDR3 is built from 13 residues. CDR1 and CDR2 from the germline V gene are DFQATT and SNEGSKA (reference sequence). Study-level results: Each seasonal influenza vaccination recruits few new T cells, the authors suggested.

TCRdb re-called the RT-PCR reads through MiXCR, storing one row per CDR3 protein. Of about 520,000 distinct CDR3 sequences listed, roughly 23% are singletons. This clonotype has more than one count but fewer than ten. Its antigen is currently unknown. This material consisted of CD4+ T cells sorted from PBMCs, taken 5 days after vaccination. This clonotype was obtained from a man over 45 who received an inactivated influenza vaccine. The V and J genes are TRBV20-1 and TRBJ1-4; D call uncertain. CDR3 sequence reads: CSATRTTNEKLFF. CDR3 coding DNA: TGCAGTGCTACACGAACAACTAATGAAAAACTGTTTTTT.